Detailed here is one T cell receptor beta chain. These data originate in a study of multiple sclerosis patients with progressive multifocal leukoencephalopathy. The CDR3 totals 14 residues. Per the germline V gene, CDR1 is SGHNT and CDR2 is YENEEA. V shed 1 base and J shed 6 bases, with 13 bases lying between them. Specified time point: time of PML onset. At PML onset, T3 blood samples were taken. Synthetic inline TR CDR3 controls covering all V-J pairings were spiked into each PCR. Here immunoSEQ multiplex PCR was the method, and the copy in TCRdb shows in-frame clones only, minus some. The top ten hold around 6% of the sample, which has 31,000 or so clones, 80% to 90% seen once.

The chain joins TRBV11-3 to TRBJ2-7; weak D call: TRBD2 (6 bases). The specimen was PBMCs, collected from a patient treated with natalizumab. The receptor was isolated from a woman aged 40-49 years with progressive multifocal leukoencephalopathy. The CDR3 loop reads CASSLAGGLGEQYF. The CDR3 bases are TGTGCCAGCAGCTTAGCCGGGGGTTTAGGCGAGCAGTACTTC.